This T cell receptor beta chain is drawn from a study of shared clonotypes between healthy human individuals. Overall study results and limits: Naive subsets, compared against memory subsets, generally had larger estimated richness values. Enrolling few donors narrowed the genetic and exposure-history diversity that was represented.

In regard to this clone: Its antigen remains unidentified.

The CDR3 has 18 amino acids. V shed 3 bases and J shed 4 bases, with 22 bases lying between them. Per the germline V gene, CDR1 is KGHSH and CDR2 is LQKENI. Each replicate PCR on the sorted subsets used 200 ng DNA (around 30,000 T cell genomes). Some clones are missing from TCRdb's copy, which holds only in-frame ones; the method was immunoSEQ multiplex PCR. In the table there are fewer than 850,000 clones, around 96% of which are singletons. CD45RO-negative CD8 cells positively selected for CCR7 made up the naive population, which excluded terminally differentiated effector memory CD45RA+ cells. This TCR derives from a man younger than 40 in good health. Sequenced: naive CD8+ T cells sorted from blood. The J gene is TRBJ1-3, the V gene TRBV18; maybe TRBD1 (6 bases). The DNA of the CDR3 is TGTGCCAGCTCACCCTTGTCAAGTTGGGGGGCAGGAGGAAACACCATATATTTT. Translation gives CASSPLSSWGAGGNTIYF.